This TCR beta chain was observed in a study of identical twins. General observations from the study: A cross-sectional statistical analysis, not follow-up of the same donors, supported the conclusions. Out-of-frame beta chain sequences displayed weaker excess sharing between twins.

This clonotype appeared a few times. The target antigen is unknown. Template switching introduced a universal primer site, and the cDNA bore unique molecular identifiers. TCRdb re-derived calls from the 5' RACE reads in MiXCR, one entry per CDR3 protein. The table lists approximately 600,000 distinct CDR3 sequences, 7.1% of them singletons. V was pared by 0 bases and J by 3 bases, with 7 bases of the junction left unmatched. CDR3 length: 17 residues. Per germline, CDR1 SGDLS and CDR2 YYNGEE. This sample also appeared in a second study, on yellow fever vaccine responses in identical twins. As that report states: Vaccine T cell responses of twins reportedly seemed partly convergent and partly personalized.

Sequenced: PBMCs. The chain recombines TRBV9 with TRBJ2-4; 9 bases match TRBD2. The origin of this receptor is a woman between 18 and 30 years old in good health. CDR3 sequence: CASSVGNSGSNKNIQYF. The CDR3 DNA reads TGTGCCAGCAGCGTAGGTAATAGCGGGAGTAACAAAAACATTCAGTACTTC.